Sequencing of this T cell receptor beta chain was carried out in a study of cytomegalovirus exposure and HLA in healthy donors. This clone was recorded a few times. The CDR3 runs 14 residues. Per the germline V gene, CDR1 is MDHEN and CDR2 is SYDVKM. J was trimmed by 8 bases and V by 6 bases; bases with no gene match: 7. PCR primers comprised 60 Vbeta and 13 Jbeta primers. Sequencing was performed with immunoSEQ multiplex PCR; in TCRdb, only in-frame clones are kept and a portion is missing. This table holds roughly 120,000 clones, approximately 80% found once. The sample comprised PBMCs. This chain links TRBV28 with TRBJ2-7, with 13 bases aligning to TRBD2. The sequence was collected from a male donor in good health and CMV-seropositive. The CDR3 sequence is CASRVGTSGNQQYF. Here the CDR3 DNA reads TGTGCCAGCAGGGTCGGGACTAGCGGGAATCAGCAGTACTTC.